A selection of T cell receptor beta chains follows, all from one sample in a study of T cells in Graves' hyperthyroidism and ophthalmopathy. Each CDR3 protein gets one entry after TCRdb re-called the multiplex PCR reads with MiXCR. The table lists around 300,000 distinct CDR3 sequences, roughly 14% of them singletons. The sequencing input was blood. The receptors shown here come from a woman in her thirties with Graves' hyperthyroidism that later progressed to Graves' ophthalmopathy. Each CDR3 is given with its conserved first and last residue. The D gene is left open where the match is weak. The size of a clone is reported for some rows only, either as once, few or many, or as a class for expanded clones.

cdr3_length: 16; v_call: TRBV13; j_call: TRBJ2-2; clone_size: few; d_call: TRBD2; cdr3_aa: CASSRTSGTITGELFF; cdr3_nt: TGTGCCAGCAGTCGGACTAGCGGGACCATCACCGGGGAGCTGTTTTTT
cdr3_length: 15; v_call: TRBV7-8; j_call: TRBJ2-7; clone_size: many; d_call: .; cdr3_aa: CASSLGWSSSYEQYF; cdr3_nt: TGTGCCAGCAGCTTAGGTTGGTCGAGCTCCTACGAGCAGTACTTC
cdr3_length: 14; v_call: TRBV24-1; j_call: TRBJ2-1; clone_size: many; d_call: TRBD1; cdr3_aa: CATSVRTGSGEQFF; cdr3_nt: TGTGCCACCAGTGTACGGACAGGGTCTGGCGAGCAGTTCTTC
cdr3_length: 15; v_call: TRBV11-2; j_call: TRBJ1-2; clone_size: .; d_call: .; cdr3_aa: CASRTPGASDYGYTF; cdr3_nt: TGTGCCAGCAGGACTCCGGGGGCGTCTGACTATGGCTACACCTTC
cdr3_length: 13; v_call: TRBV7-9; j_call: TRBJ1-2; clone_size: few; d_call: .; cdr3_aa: CAIEIGTNYGYTF; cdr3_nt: TGTGCCATCGAGATCGGAACTAACTATGGCTACACCTTC
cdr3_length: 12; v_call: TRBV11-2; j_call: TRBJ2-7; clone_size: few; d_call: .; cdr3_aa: CASTDKGYEQYF; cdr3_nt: TGTGCCAGCACTGACAAGGGATACGAGCAGTACTTC
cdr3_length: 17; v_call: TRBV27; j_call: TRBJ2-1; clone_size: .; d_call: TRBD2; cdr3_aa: CASSLTSGRFTYNEQFF; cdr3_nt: TGTGCCAGCAGTTTGACTAGCGGGAGGTTCACCTACAATGAGCAGTTCTTC
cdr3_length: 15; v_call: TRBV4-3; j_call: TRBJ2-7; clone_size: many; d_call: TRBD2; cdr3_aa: CASSRNLAGDNEQYF; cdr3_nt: TGCGCCAGCAGCCGGAACCTAGCGGGAGACAACGAGCAGTACTTC
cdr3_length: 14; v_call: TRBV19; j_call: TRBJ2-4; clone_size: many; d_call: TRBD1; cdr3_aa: CASSNRQGTNIQYF; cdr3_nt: TGTGCCAGTAGTAATCGACAGGGGACAAACATTCAGTACTTC
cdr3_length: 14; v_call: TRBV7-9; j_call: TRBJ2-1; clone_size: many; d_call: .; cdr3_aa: CASSSGLGNNEQFF; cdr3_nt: TGTGCCAGCAGCTCGGGACTGGGGAACAATGAGCAGTTCTTC
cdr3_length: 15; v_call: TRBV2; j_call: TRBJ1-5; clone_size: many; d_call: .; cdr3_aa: CASSEWGGGGQPQHF; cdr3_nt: TGTGCCAGCAGTGAATGGGGGGGGGGAGGTCAGCCCCAGCATTTT
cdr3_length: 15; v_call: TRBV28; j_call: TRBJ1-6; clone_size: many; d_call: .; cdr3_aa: CASTPTSSYNSPLHF; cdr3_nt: TGTGCCAGCACCCCGACCAGCAGCTATAATTCACCCCTCCACTTT
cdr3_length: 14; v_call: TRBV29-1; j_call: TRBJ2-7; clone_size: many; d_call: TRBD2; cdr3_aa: CSANGLAGSYEQYF; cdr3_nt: TGCAGCGCCAATGGACTAGCGGGATCATACGAGCAGTACTTC
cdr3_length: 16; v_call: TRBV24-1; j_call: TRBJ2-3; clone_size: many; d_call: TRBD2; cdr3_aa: CATSDFVSGRTDTQYF; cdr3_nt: TGTGCCACCAGTGATTTTGTTAGCGGGCGCACAGATACGCAGTATTTT
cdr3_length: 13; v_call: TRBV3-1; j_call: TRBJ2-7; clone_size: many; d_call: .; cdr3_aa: CASSQDASYEQYF; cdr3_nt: TGTGCCAGCAGCCAAGACGCCAGCTACGAGCAGTACTTC
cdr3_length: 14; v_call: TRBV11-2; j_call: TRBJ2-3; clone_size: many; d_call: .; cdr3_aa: CASSPMTTTDTQYF; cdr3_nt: TGTGCCAGCAGCCCGATGACAACCACAGATACGCAGTATTTT
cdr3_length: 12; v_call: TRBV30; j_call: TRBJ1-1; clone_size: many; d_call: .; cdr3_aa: CAWEDGRTEAFF; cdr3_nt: TGTGCCTGGGAGGACGGAAGGACTGAAGCTTTCTTT
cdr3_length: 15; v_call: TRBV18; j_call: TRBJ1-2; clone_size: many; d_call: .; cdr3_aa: CASSPDISPNYGYTF; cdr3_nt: TGTGCCAGCTCACCAGACATCTCCCCTAACTATGGCTACACCTTC
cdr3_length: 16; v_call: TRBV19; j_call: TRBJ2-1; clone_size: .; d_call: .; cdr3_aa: CASSIGRREIRNEQFF; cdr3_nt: TGTGCCAGTAGTATTGGACGAAGGGAGATACGCAATGAGCAGTTCTTC
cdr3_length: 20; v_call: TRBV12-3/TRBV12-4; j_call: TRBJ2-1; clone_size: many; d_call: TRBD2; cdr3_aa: CASSPPRGAGVSISGNEQFF; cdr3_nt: TGTGCCAGCAGTCCGCCCCGGGGAGCGGGAGTGAGTATTTCGGGGAATGAGCAGTTCTTC
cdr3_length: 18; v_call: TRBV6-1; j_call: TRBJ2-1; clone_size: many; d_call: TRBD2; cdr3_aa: CASSKGLAGVTSYNEQFF; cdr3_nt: TGTGCCAGCAGTAAAGGACTAGCGGGAGTAACGTCCTACAATGAGCAGTTCTTC
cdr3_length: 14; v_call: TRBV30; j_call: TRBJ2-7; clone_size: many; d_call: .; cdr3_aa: CAWGWRGTLDEQYF; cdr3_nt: TGTGCCTGGGGGTGGCGAGGGACACTGGACGAGCAGTACTTC
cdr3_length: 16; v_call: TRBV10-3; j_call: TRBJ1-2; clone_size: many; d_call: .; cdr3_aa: CAIQQEGHLTNYGYTF; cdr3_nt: TGTGCCATCCAGCAGGAAGGGCACCTAACTAACTATGGCTACACCTTC
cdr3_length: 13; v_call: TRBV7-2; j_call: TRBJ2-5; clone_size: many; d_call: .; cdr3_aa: CASSPGAQETQYF; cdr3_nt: TGTGCCAGCTCACCGGGCGCCCAAGAGACCCAGTACTTC
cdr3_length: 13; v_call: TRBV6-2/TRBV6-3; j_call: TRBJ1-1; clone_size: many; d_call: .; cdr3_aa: CASRGPMNTEAFF; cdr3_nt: TGTGCCAGCAGAGGACCGATGAACACTGAAGCTTTCTTT
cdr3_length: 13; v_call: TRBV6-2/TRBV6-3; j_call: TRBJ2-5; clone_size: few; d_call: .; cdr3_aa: CASSYTGPRAQYF; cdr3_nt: TGTGCCAGCAGTTACACTGGGCCGAGGGCCCAGTACTTC
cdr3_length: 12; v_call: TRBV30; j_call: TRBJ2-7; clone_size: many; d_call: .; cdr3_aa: CAWTRDSYEQYF; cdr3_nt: TGTGCCTGGACCCGGGACTCCTACGAGCAGTACTTC
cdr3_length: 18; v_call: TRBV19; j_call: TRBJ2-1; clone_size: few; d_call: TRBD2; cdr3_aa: CASSIDGGSGRAWNEQFF; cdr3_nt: TGTGCCAGTAGTATAGATGGCGGTAGCGGGAGGGCCTGGAATGAGCAGTTCTTC
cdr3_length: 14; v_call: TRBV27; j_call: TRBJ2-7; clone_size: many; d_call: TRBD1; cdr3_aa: CASRLGDSSYEQYF; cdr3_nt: TGTGCCAGCCGGCTAGGGGACAGTTCCTACGAGCAGTACTTC
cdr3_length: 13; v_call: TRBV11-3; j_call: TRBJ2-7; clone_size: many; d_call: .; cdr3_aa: CASSFGQYYEQYF; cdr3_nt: TGTGCCAGCAGCTTTGGACAGTACTACGAGCAGTACTTC
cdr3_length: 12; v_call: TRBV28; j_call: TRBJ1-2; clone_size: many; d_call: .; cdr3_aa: CASNPRGYGYTF; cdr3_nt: TGTGCCAGCAATCCCCGTGGGTATGGCTACACCTTC
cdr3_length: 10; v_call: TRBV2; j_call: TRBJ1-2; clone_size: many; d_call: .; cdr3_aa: CASREASYTF; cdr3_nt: TGTGCCAGCAGGGAGGCAAGCTACACCTTC
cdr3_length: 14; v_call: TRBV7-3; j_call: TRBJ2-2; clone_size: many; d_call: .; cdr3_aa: CASSLSRGTGELFF; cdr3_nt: TGTGCCAGCAGCCTGAGCAGGGGCACCGGGGAGCTGTTTTTT
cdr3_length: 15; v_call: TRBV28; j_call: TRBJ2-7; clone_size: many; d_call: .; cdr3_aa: CASSFSSAKSYEQYF; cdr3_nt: TGTGCCAGCAGTTTTAGTTCAGCGAAATCCTACGAGCAGTACTTC
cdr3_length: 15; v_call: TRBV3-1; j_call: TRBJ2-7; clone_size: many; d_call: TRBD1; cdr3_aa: CASSQSGTGGYEQYF; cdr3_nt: TGTGCCAGCAGCCAGTCCGGGACAGGGGGGTACGAGCAGTACTTC
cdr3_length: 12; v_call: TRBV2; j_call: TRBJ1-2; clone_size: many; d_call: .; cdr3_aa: CASSEAYYGYTF; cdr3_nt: TGTGCCAGCAGTGAAGCCTACTATGGCTACACCTTC
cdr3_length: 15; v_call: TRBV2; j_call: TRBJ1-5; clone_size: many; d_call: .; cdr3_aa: CASSRDIVTNQPQHF; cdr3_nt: TGTGCCAGCAGCCGGGACATCGTTACCAATCAGCCCCAGCATTTT
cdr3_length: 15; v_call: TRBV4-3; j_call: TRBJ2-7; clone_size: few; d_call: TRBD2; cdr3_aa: CASSQDRRAGAEQYF; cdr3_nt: TGCGCCAGCAGCCAAGATAGGCGAGCGGGAGCCGAGCAGTACTTC
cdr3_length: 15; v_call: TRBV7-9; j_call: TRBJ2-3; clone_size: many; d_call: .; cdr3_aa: CASSLGAGLTDTQYF; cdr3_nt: TGTGCCAGCAGCTTAGGTGCTGGTTTAACAGATACGCAGTATTTT
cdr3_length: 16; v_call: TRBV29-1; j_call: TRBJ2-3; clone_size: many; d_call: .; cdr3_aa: CSAGGGQGPHTDTQYF; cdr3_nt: TGCAGCGCCGGTGGGGGACAAGGTCCACACACAGATACGCAGTATTTT
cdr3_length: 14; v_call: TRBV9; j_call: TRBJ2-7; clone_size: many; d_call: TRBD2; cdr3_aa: CASSVTSGPYEQYF; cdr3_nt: TGTGCCAGCAGCGTAACTAGCGGTCCCTACGAGCAGTACTTC
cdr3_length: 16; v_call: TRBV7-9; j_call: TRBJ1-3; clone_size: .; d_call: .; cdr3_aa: CASSLSNVISGNTIYF; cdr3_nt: TGTGCCAGCAGCTTATCTAACGTAATCTCTGGAAACACCATATATTTT
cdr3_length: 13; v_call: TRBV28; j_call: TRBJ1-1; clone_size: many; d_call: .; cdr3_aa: CASSFTPNTEAFF; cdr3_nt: TGTGCCAGCAGTTTCACCCCGAACACTGAAGCTTTCTTT
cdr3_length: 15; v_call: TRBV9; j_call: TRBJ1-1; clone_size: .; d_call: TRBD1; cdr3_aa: CASSADATGRSEAFF; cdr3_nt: TGTGCCAGCAGCGCCGACGCGACAGGGCGCTCGGAAGCTTTCTTT
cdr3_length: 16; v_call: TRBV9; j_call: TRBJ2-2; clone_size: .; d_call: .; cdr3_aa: CASSVGVTRNTGELFF; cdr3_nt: TGTGCCAGCAGCGTAGGTGTGACCAGGAACACCGGGGAGCTGTTTTTT
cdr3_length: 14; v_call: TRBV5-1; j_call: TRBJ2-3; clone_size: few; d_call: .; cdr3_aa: CASSYGTNTDTQYF; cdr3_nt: TGCGCCAGCAGCTACGGGACCAACACAGATACGCAGTATTTT
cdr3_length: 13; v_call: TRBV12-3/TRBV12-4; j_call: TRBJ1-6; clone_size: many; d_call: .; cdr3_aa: CASRGGSGSPLHF; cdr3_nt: TGTGCCAGCCGGGGAGGGTCGGGGTCACCCCTCCACTTT
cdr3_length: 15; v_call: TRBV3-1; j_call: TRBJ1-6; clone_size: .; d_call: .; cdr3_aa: CASSAPRGSNSPLHF; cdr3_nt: TGTGCCAGCAGCGCGCCCAGGGGATCTAATTCACCCCTCCACTTT
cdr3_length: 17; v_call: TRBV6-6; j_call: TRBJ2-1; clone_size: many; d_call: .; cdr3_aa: CASSYALGLLSVGEQFF; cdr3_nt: TGTGCCAGCAGTTACGCCCTGGGACTCCTCTCGGTTGGGGAGCAGTTCTTC
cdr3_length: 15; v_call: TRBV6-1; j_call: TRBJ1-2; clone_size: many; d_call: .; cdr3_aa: CASSEKTSLGYGYTF; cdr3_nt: TGTGCCAGCAGTGAAAAGACCTCTTTGGGCTATGGCTACACCTTC
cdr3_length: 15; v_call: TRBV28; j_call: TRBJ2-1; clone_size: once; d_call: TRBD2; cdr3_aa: CASRTPGTSFNEQFF; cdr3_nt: TGTGCCAGCAGAACACCCGGGACTAGCTTCAATGAGCAGTTCTTC
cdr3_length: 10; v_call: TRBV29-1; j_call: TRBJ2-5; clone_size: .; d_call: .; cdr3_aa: CSVEQETQYF; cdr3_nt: TGCAGCGTTGAACAAGAGACCCAGTACTTC
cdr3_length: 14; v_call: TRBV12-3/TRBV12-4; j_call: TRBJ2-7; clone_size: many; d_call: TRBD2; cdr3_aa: CASSKLATSYEQYF; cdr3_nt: TGTGCCAGCAGTAAACTAGCGACCTCCTACGAGCAGTACTTC
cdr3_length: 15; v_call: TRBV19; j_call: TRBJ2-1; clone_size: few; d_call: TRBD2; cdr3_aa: CASRAGTSPYNEQFF; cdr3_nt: TGTGCCAGTAGGGCCGGGACTAGTCCATACAATGAGCAGTTCTTC
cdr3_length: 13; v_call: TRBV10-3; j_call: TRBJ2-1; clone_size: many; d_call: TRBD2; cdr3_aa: CAMTSGSYNEQFF; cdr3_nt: TGTGCCATGACTAGCGGGAGCTACAATGAGCAGTTCTTC
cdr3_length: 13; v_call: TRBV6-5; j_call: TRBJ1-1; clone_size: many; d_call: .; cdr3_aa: CASSYGRAGEAFF; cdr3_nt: TGTGCCAGCAGTTACGGCAGGGCAGGTGAAGCTTTCTTT
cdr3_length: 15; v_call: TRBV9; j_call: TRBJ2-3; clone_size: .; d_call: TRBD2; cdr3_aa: CASSVAREGTDTQYF; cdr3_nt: TGTGCCAGCAGCGTAGCGCGGGAGGGCACAGATACGCAGTATTTT